Each of the 15 T cell receptor beta chains below was sequenced from the same sample in a study of T cells after yellow fever vaccination. Via MiXCR, TCRdb re-called the 5' RACE reads, giving one row per CDR3 protein. This sample yields about 220,000 distinct CDR3 sequences, of which under 3.5% are seen a single time; roughly 3.2% belongs to the top ten. The input for sequencing was CD4+ T cells sorted from PBMCs, taken 10 days after the yellow fever booster vaccination. Receptors were obtained from a man younger than 35 who received the YFV17D yellow fever vaccine.

This clonotype was detected only a few times. The CDR3 DNA reads TGTGCCAGCTCACTTCCGGACAGGGGAGGCAATCAGCCCCAGCATTTT. It specifies CASSLPDRGGNQPQHF. This sequence joins TRBV18 and TRBJ1-5, with 9 positions matching TRBD1. The CDR3 is 16 residues long. The germline V gene has CDR1 KGHSH and CDR2 LQKENI. With 4 bases clipped from V and 2 bases from J, the junction kept 6 bases outside the gene matches. Full variable domain (outside the CDR3, taken from reference TRBV18 and TRBJ1-5): NAGVMQNPRHLVRRRGQEARLRCSPMKGHSHVYWYRQLPEEGLKFMVYLQKENIIDESGMPKERFSAEFPKEGPSILRIQQVVRGDSAAYFCASSLPDRGGNQPQHFGDGTRLSIL.

The table lists this clonotype with many counts. This sequence joins TRBV20-1 and TRBJ2-7; TRBD2 matches 7 bases. CDR1 and CDR2 (germline): DFQATT, SNEGSKA (reference sequence). Trimming at V came to 6 bases and at J to 5 bases, leaving 7 bases not matched to a gene. The CDR3 loop spans 12 amino acids. The chain's CDR3 is CSADLAAHEQYF. The DNA of the CDR3 is TGCAGTGCCGATCTAGCGGCCCACGAGCAGTACTTC.

This clonotype has just a few counts. The V gene is TRBV18, the J gene TRBJ2-4; D is possibly TRBD1 or TRBD2 (5 bases each). This CDR3 is built from 14 residues. CDR1 KGHSH and CDR2 LQKENI come from the germline V gene. The ends were cut back, 3 bases at V and 2 bases at J, with 8 bases in the middle. The CDR3 DNA is TGTGCCAGCTCACCGGGGGTTCCCAAAAACATTCAGTACTTC. Its protein product is CASSPGVPKNIQYF. Full variable domain (outside the CDR3, taken from reference TRBV18 and TRBJ2-4): NAGVMQNPRHLVRRRGQEARLRCSPMKGHSHVYWYRQLPEEGLKFMVYLQKENIIDESGMPKERFSAEFPKEGPSILRIQQVVRGDSAAYFCASSPGVPKNIQYFGAGTRLSVL.

This clonotype was recorded many times. CDR3 in DNA: TGCGCCATCGACGGACTACCGGGACAGAAAAACATTCAGTACTTC. It translates to CAIDGLPGQKNIQYF. The chain recombines TRBV23-1 with TRBJ2-4; D perhaps matches TRBD1 (7 bases). TRBV23-1 is treated as an ORF (open reading frame) with a function not yet certain. Trimming took 10 bases from V and 4 from J, leaving 20 bases between them. The CDR3 runs to 15 residues.

This clonotype was seen ten or more times. The gene calls are TRBV10-3 and TRBJ1-1, with 7 bases fitting TRBD1. The V and J ends lost 5 bases and 1 base, in that order; junction bases with no gene match: 7. The CDR3 runs 15 residues. Per germline, CDR1 ENHRY and CDR2 SYGVKD. The CDR3 is CAISRDSSKNTEAFF. The CDR3 DNA reads as TGTGCCATCAGTCGGGACAGCTCTAAGAACACTGAAGCTTTCTTT.

This clonotype has at least ten counts. The chain couples TRBV5-1 to TRBJ2-1; 10 positions agree with TRBD1. V lost 3 bases to trimming and J lost 9 bases; unmatched junction nucleotides: 6. This CDR3 comprises 14 residues. Germline V CDR1 and CDR2: SGHRS, YFSETQ. The CDR3 region is CASSSGQGEGEQFF. The CDR3 DNA is TGCGCCAGCAGCTCTGGACAGGGGGAGGGTGAGCAGTTCTTC.

This clonotype appeared a few times. The genes are TRBV6-2 or TRBV6-3 and TRBJ2-7, with 9 bases matching TRBD1. V lost 4 bases and J lost 5; bases outside the gene matches: 9. Germline assignment: CDR1 MNHEY and CDR2 SVGEGT. The CDR3 loop spans 15 amino acids. CDR3 nucleotide sequence: TGTGCCAGCAGTTCCTCCGGGACAGGGTCTGACGAGCAGTACTTC. Its protein product is CASSSSGTGSDEQYF.

This chain joins TRBV9 and TRBJ1-6; 7 nucleotides match TRBD1. The length of the CDR3 is 19 residues. After removal of 4 bases from V and 13 bases from J, the junction contained 26 bases not matched to a gene. The germline CDR1 and CDR2 sequences are SGDLS and YYNGEE. CDR3 sequence reads: CASSPSWRIDRVLSNPLHF. The CDR3 region has the DNA TGTGCCAGCAGCCCCTCCTGGAGAATAGACAGGGTTCTTTCAAACCCCCTCCACTTT. Full variable domain (remainder filled in from reference TRBV9 and TRBJ1-6): DSGVTQTPKHLITATGQRVTLRCSPRSGDLSVYWYQQSLDQGLQFLIQYYNGEERAKGNILERFSAQQFPDLHSELNLSSLELGDSALYFCASSPSWRIDRVLSNPLHFGNGTRLTVT.

The sample holds many counts of this clonotype. The junction differs from germline at one of its ends, possibly a read error. The chain has TRBV11-2 and TRBJ2-2, with 7 bases matching TRBD1. The CDR3 is made up of 14 amino acids. The germline CDR1 and CDR2 sequences are SGHAT and FQNNGV. The CDR3 nucleotides are TGTGCCAGCAGCGAGCAAGGGGGCACCCGGGAGCTGTTTTTT. Translating it yields CASSEQGGTRELFF.

There are many counts of this clonotype. This sequence joins TRBV20-1 and TRBJ1-1; 7 nucleotides match TRBD1. The CDR3 sequence is 12 residues long. The V and J ends lost 4 bases and 11 bases, in that order; junction bases with no gene match: 10. Per the germline V gene, CDR1 is DFQATT and CDR2 is SNEGSKA (reference sequence). CDR3 region: CSANTGVRAAFF. In DNA, the CDR3 is TGCAGTGCTAACACAGGGGTGAGGGCCGCTTTCTTT.

The CDR3 region has the DNA TGTGCCAGCAGCTTATGGGGACAGGCACAGAGCTCTGGAAACACCATATATTTT. It specifies CASSLWGQAQSSGNTIYF. The chain links TRBV7-2 to TRBJ1-3; 8 positions match TRBD1. Losses at the gene ends were 2 bases for V and 0 bases for J; bases not matched to a gene: 9. Germline CDR1 reads SGHTA; CDR2 reads FQGNSA. This CDR3 comprises 18 residues.

This clonotype has more than one count but fewer than ten. This rearrangement joins TRBV5-1 to TRBJ1-2; 9 bases fit TRBD1. CDR3 length: 14 residues. Germline values: CDR1 SGHRS, CDR2 YFSETQ. V was clipped by 3 bases and J by 4 bases; unmatched bases: 4. The CDR3 reads CASSWGQGPYGYTF. The CDR3 DNA reads TGCGCCAGCAGCTGGGGACAGGGACCCTATGGCTACACCTTC.

This clonotype came up many times. The chain uses TRBV5-1 and TRBJ2-3; tentative D call: TRBD2 (6 bases). The CDR3 has 17 residues. V was trimmed by 3 bases and J by 1 base, leaving 18 bases between them. Germline V gene data show CDR1 as SGHRS and CDR2 as YFSETQ. CDR3 amino acids: CASSWLTAGLGTDTQYF. DNA for the CDR3: TGCGCCAGCAGCTGGCTGACGGCGGGACTGGGCACAGATACGCAGTATTTT. Complete variable domain (other parts from reference TRBV5-1 and TRBJ2-3): KAGVTQTPRYLIKTRGQQVTLSCSPISGHRSVSWYQQTPGQGLQFLFEYFSETQRNKGNFPGRFSGRQFSNSRSEMNVSTLELGDSALYLCASSWLTAGLGTDTQYFGPGTRLTVL.

V gene TRBV6-2 or TRBV6-3 combines with J gene TRBJ2-1; tentatively, D is TRBD1 (5 bases). Per germline, CDR1 MNHEY and CDR2 SVGEGT. Between the trimmed V and J ends, which lost 4 bases and 6 bases, there was a span of 10 bases. The CDR3 covers 13 residues. Written as DNA, the CDR3 is TGTGCCAGCAGTTGGGGCTTGATCAATGAGCAGTTCTTC. Translating it yields CASSWGLINEQFF.

At least ten counts were recorded for this clonotype. This chain uses TRBV7-8 with TRBJ2-4, with D tentatively TRBD1 (5 bases). V dropped 5 bases and J dropped 3 bases, with 14 bases sitting between them. Germline V gene data show CDR1 as SGHVS and CDR2 as FQNEAQ. The CDR3 totals 15 residues. The CDR3 bases are TGTGCCAGCAGCCTAAGCAGGGTGGGCAAAAACATTCAGTACTTC. It encodes CASSLSRVGKNIQYF.